This paragraph reports one TCR beta chain. This clonotype was found a few times. Its antigen is currently not known. No base quality information exists; no much larger clone differs at one position. This specimen's treatment or condition label, interpreted: in vitro stimulation with specific CMV peptide epitopes to enrich CMV-specific T cells. The CDR3 measures 11 amino acids from cysteine to phenylalanine. Kept here is only the CDR3 DNA, which spans 33 bases and is read in frame from base 1. The CDR1 and CDR2 encoded by the germline V gene are SGHVS and FQNEAQ. V sheds 1 base and J sheds 10 bases, leaving 5 bases between their ends. This sample is drawn from a study of T cell repertoires in cytomegalovirus infection (dated by TCRdb to the late 2010s). Regarding the study in general: Recently identified HLA-C-restricted CMV epitopes, whose presentation resists viral immunomodulation, were targeted by peptide stimulations together with well-studied HLA-B-restricted epitopes. Because public TCR beta signatures pointed to carriage of CMV infection together with the matching HLA type, the HLA type of each donor mattered for the analysis. What the research found in general, with its limitations: Cumulative frequency of public TCR beta family members discriminated carriers of CMV infection plus the relevant HLA type in this cohort and an independent approximately 400-donor cohort. In the ex vivo response, HLA-C-restricted CMV-specific TCR beta clonotypes were dominant, and in two of eight donors the single most frequent clonotype came from this HLA-C-restricted group.

The instrument was an Illumina HiSeq 1500. TCRdb took the public reads, trimmed them with fastp at Q25, ran MiXCR for clone calling and kept in-frame beta chains. Identical CDR3 proteins give one entry, which carries the most common genes and DNA. This sample holds over 250,000 distinct CDR3 sequences; roughly a fifth were observed only once. The top ten clonotypes cover approximately 19% of the sample. The sequence joins TRBV7-8 to TRBJ2-1; no D gene can be assigned with confidence. This clonotype originated in a human donor in good health (CMV status not recorded). Some clones in this sample may be carry-over from other donors' samples. The sample here was cultured PBMCs, taken from culture after CMV antigen stimulation. The CDR3 protein is CASSLDPEQFF. The nucleotides are TGTGCCAGCAGCTTAGACCCCGAGCAGTTCTTC.